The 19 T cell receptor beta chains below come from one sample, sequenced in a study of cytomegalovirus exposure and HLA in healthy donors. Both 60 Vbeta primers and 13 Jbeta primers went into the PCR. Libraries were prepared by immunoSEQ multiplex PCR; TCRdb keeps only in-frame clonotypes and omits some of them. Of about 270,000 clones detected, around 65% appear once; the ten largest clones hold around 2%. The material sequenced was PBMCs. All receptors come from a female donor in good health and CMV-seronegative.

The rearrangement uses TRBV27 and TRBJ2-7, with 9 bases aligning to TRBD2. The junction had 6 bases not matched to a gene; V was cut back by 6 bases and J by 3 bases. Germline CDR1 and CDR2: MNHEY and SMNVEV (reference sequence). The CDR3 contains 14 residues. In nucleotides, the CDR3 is TGTGCCAGCAGCTGGGTTAGCGGGAGCTACGAGCAGTACTTC. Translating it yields CASSWVSGSYEQYF.

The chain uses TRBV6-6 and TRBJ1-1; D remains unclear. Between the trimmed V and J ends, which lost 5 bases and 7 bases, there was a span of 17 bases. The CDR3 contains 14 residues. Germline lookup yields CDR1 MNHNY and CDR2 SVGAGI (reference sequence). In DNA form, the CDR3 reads TGTGCCAGCAGTCCTCATTTGAGAGGTGATGAAGCTTTCTTT. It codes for CASSPHLRGDEAFF.

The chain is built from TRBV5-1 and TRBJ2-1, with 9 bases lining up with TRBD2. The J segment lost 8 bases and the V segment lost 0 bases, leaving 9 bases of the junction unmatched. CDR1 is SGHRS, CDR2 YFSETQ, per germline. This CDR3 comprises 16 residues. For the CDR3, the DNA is TGCGCCAGCAGCTTGGAAGGCGGGAGGGCCTGGGATGAGCAGTTCTTC. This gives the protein CASSLEGGRAWDEQFF.

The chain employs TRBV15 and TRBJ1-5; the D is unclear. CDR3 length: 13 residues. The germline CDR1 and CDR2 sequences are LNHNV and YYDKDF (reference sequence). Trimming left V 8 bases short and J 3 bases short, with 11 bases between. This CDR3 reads CATRGLNNQPQHF. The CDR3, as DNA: TGTGCCACCCGAGGGCTTAACAATCAGCCCCAGCATTTT.

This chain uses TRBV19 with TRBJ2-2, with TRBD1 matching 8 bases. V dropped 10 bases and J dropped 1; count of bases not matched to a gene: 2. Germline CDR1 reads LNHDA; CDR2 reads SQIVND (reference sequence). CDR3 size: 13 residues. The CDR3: CATGQGNTGELFF. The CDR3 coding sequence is TGTGCCACCGGACAGGGGAACACCGGGGAGCTGTTTTTT.

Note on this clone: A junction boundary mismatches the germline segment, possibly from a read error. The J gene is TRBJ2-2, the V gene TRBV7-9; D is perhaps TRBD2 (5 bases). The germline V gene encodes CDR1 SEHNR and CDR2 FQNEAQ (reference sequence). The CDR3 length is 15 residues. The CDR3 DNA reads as TGTTCCAGCAGCGACCCGGGGAAAAACACCGGGGAGCTGTTTTTT. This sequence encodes CSSSDPGKNTGELFF.

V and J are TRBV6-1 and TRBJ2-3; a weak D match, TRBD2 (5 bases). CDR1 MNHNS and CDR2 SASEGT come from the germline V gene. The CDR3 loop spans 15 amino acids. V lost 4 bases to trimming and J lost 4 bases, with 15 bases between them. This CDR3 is CASSALDMGSDTQYF. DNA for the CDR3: TGTGCCAGCAGTGCACTAGACATGGGCTCAGATACGCAGTATTTT.

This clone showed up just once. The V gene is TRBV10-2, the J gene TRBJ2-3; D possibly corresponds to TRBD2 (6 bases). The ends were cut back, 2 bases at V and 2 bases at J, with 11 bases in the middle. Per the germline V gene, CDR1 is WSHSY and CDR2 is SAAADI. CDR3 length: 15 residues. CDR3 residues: CASSEALADTDTQYF. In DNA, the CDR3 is TGCGCCAGCAGTGAGGCACTAGCAGACACAGATACGCAGTATTTT.

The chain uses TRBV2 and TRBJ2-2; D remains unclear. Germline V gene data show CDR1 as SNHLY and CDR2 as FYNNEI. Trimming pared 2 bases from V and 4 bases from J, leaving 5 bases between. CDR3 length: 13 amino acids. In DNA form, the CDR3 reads TGTGCCAGCAGTGAACAGGTCACCGGGGAGCTGTTTTTT. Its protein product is CASSEQVTGELFF.

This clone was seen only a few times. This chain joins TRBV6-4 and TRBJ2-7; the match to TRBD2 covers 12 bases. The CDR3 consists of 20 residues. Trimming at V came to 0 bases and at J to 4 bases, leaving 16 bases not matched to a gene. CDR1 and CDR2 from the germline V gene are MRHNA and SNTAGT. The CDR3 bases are TGTGCCAGCAGTGACTCGCCTAGCGGGAGGGCCGCCGTTATTTGGTACGAGCAGTACTTC. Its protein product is CASSDSPSGRAAVIWYEQYF.

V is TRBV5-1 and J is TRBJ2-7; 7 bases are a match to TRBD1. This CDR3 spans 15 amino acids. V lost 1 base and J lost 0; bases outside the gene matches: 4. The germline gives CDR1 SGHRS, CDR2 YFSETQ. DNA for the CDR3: TGCGCCAGCAGCTTGTCCCAGGGGGACTCCTACGAGCAGTACTTC. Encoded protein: CASSLSQGDSYEQYF.

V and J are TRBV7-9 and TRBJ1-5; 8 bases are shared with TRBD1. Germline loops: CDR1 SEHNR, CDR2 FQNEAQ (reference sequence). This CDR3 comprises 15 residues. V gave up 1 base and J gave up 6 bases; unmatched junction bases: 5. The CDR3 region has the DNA TGTGCCAGCAGCTTAGGGGACAGGTCCCCTCAGCCCCAGCATTTT. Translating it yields CASSLGDRSPQPQHF.

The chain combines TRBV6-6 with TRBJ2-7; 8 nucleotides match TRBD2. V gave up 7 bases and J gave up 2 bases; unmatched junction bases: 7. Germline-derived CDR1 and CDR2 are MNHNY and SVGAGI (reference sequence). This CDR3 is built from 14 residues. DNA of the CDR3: TGTGCCAGCAACCTAGCGGGCGCTACCTACGAGCAGTACTTC. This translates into CASNLAGATYEQYF.

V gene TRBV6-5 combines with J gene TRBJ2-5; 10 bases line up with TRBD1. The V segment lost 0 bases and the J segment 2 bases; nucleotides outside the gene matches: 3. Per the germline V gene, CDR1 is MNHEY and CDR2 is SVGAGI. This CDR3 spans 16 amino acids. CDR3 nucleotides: TGTGCCAGCAGTTACTCGACAGGGGGCGGGCAAGAGACCCAGTACTTC. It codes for CASSYSTGGGQETQYF.

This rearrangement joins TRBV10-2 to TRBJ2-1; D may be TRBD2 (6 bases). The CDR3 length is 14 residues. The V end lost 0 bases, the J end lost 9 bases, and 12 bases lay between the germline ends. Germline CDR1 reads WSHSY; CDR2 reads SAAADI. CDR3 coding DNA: TGCGCCAGCAGTGAGTCCGGGGGAGCCGCTGAGCAGTTCTTC. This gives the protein CASSESGGAAEQFF.

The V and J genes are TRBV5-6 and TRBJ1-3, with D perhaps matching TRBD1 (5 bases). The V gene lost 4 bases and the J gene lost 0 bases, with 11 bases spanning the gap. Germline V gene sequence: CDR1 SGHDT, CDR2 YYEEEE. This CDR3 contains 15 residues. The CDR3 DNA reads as TGTGCCAGCAGCCCGGAAGGGGCCTCTGGAAACACCATATATTTT. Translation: CASSPEGASGNTIYF. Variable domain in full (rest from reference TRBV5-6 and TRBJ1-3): DAGVTQSPTHLIKTRGQQVTLRCSPKSGHDTVSWYQQALGQGPQFIFQYYEEEERQRGNFPDRFSGHQFPNYSSELNVNALLLGDSALYLCASSPEGASGNTIYFGEGSWLTVV.

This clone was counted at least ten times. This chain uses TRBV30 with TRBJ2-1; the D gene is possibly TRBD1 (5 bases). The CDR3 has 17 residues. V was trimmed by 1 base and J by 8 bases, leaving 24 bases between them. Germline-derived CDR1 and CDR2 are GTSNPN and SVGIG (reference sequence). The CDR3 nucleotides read TGTGCCTGGAGTGCTCGCTTGCCAGCCCCCAGGGTATATGAGCAGTTCTTC. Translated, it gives CAWSARLPAPRVYEQFF.

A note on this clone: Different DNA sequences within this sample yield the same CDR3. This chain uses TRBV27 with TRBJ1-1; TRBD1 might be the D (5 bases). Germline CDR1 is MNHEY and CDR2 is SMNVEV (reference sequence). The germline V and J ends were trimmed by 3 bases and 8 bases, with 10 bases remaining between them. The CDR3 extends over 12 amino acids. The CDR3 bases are TGTGCCAGCAGTTTTACAGGCGGAGAAGCTTTCTTT. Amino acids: CASSFTGGEAFF.

CDR3 protein: CAISAGPGGRAADTQYF. In nucleotides, the CDR3 is TGTGCCATCAGTGCGGGGCCGGGCGGGAGGGCGGCAGATACGCAGTATTTT. The chain joins TRBV10-3 to TRBJ2-3; 9 bases are a match to TRBD2. In germline, CDR1 is ENHRY, CDR2 SYGVKD. The CDR3 extends over 17 amino acids. V was pared by 4 bases and J by 4 bases, with 12 bases of the junction left unmatched.